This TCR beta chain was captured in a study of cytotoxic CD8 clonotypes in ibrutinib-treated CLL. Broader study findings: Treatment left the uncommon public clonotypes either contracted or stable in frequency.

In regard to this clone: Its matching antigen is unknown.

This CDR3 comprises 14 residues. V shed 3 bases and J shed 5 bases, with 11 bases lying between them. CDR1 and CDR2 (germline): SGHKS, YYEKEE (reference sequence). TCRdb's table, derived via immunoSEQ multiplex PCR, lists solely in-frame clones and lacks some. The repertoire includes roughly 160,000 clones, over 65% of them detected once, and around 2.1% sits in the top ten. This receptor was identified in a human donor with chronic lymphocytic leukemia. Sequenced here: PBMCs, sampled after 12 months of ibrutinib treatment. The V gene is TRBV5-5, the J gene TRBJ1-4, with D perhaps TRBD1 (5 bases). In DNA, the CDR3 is TGTGCCAGCAGCTCGGGGACGGTAAATGAAAAACTGTTTTTT. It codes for CASSSGTVNEKLFF.